A single sample is the source of the 8 T cell receptor beta chains below, sequenced in a study of cytomegalovirus exposure and HLA in healthy donors. Primers for the PCR totalled 60 Vbeta and 13 Jbeta. Assay used: immunoSEQ multiplex PCR; TCRdb lists only in-frame clones, some missing. The sample gives under 200,000 clones, 60% to 85% of which show up once; around 3.3% is in the top ten. Sequencing used PBMCs. These receptor sequences come from a woman between 35 and 50 years old in good health and CMV-seronegative.

In its sample, this clone was seen a few times. The chain recombines TRBV7-9 with TRBJ1-5, with D possibly being TRBD1 (5 bases). The CDR3 is 15 amino acids. Germline values: CDR1 SEHNR, CDR2 FQNEAQ (reference sequence). V was pared by 1 base and J by 4 bases, with 11 bases between. CDR3 loop: CASSLDVGVNQPQHF. The CDR3 DNA reads as TGTGCCAGCAGCTTAGATGTAGGGGTGAATCAGCCCCAGCATTTT.

V gene TRBV19 combines with J gene TRBJ1-5; 10 positions agree with TRBD1. The J segment lost 6 bases and the V segment lost 6 bases, leaving 8 bases of the junction unmatched. The CDR3 consists of 15 residues. Per the germline V gene, CDR1 is LNHDA and CDR2 is SQIVND (reference sequence). In nucleotides, the CDR3 is TGTGCCAGTAGCATACTGACAGGGGGCATTCAGCCCCAGCATTTT. Amino acids: CASSILTGGIQPQHF.

The chain has TRBV2 and TRBJ1-3; D is ambiguous. Germline V CDR1 and CDR2: SNHLY, FYNNEI. The CDR3 covers 18 residues. V lost 8 bases to trimming and J lost 2 bases, with 25 bases between them. CDR3 loop: CASEAGSVLPRTGNTIYF. The CDR3 DNA is TGTGCCAGCGAGGCGGGGTCGGTACTTCCGAGGACTGGAAACACCATATATTTT. Full variable domain (rest looked up from reference TRBV2 and TRBJ1-3): EPEVTQTPSHQVTQMGQEVILRCVPISNHLYFYWYRQILGQKVEFLVSFYNNEISEKSEIFDDQFSVERPDGSNFTLKIRSTKLEDSAMYFCASEAGSVLPRTGNTIYFGEGSWLTVV.

A few counts support this clone. Germline is not matched at one junction end, which may reflect a read error. This chain joins TRBV7-9 and TRBJ2-1; 8 bases match TRBD1. Looked up from germline, CDR1 is SEHNR and CDR2 is FQNEAQ (reference sequence). The CDR3 sequence is 12 residues long. The CDR3 DNA follows: TGTTCCAGCAGCTTCGGACAGGGACGGGAGTTCTTC. Translation: CSSSFGQGREFF. Combining the CDR3 with reference TRBV7-9 and TRBJ2-1 gives the whole variable domain DTGVSQNPRHKITKRGQNVTFRCDPISEHNRLYWYRQTLGQGPEFLTYFQNEAQLEKSRLLSDRFSAERPKGSFSTLEIQRTEQGDSAMYLCSSSFGQGREFFGPGTRLTVL.

This clone was seen only a few times. The chain uses TRBV29-1 and TRBJ2-3; possible D gene TRBD1, 6 bases. Germline assignment: CDR1 SQVTM and CDR2 ANQGSEA. Trimming pared 1 base from V and 0 bases from J, leaving 11 bases between. The CDR3 contains 15 residues. The CDR3 region has the DNA TGCAGCGTTGAAGGGAACAGGGACAGCACAGATACGCAGTATTTT. This sequence encodes CSVEGNRDSTDTQYF.

Only one count was recorded for this clone. This chain connects TRBV2 to TRBJ2-1, with D tentatively TRBD1 (6 bases). This CDR3 is built from 18 residues. With 2 bases removed from V and 0 bases from J, the gap between germline ends came to 17 bases. Germline assignment: CDR1 SNHLY and CDR2 FYNNEI. In nucleotides, the CDR3 is TGTGCCAGCAGTGAATTTTCGCTAGGGGGTAGCTCCTACAATGAGCAGTTCTTC. This gives the protein CASSEFSLGGSSYNEQFF.

V and J are TRBV19 and TRBJ2-7; perhaps TRBD1 as D (6 bases). The CDR3 totals 13 residues. Germline values: CDR1 LNHDA, CDR2 SQIVND (reference sequence). Trimming cost V 5 bases and J 3 bases, with 11 bases left between them. CDR3 nucleotides: TGTGCCAGTAGTTCCACAGGGTTCTACGAGCAGTACTTC. Protein: CASSSTGFYEQYF.

V and J are TRBV5-6 and TRBJ2-1, with D maybe TRBD2 (6 bases). Germline lookup yields CDR1 SGHDT and CDR2 YYEEEE. V gave up 5 bases and J gave up 5 bases, with 14 bases separating them. The CDR3 sequence is 14 residues long. The CDR3 reads CASSYYSGNNEQFF. For the CDR3, the DNA is TGTGCCAGCAGTTACTATAGCGGTAACAATGAGCAGTTCTTC.